This T cell receptor beta chain is from a study of technical replicates of blood from a handful of donors. The repertoire was sequenced with immunoSEQ multiplex PCR; TCRdb's copy has only in-frame clones and lacks some. The repertoire holds about 48,000 clones, with around nine tenths as singletons. Only one count was recorded for this clone. The CDR3 covers 18 residues. Looked up from germline, CDR1 is SGHDT and CDR2 is YYEEEE. Trimming at V came to 3 bases and at J to 0 bases, leaving 7 bases not matched to a gene. The sample consisted of PBMCs. The sequence was obtained from a human donor in good health. Some clones in this sample may be carry-over from other donors' samples. V gene TRBV5-6 combines with J gene TRBJ2-1; 12 bases agree with TRBD2. In nucleotides, the CDR3 is TGTGCCAGCAGCTCCTGGACTAGCGGGACCGGCTCCTACAATGAGCAGTTCTTC. Amino acid sequence: CASSSWTSGTGSYNEQFF. The full variable domain, completed using reference TRBV5-6 and TRBJ2-1, is DAGVTQSPTHLIKTRGQQVTLRCSPKSGHDTVSWYQQALGQGPQFIFQYYEEEERQRGNFPDRFSGHQFPNYSSELNVNALLLGDSALYLCASSSWTSGTGSYNEQFFGPGTRLTVL.